This is a list of T cell receptor beta chains from one sample in a study of cytomegalovirus exposure and HLA in healthy donors. Method: immunoSEQ multiplex PCR; TCRdb's copy keeps in-frame clones and lacks some. The sample yields about 180,000 clones, over 70% seen once. Sequences were obtained from PBMCs. These receptors were obtained from a woman between 25 and 40 years old in good health and CMV-seronegative. The CDR3 runs from the conserved cysteine through the conserved F or W. The D gene is left open where the match is weak. Part of the rows lack a size; the others show once, few, many or a class for expanded clones.

V: TRBV7-2; D: .; J: TRBJ1-5; size: few; CDR3: CASSFQEDQPQHF; DNA: TGTGCCAGCAGCTTCCAGGAAGATCAGCCCCAGCATTTT
V: TRBV27; D: TRBD1; J: TRBJ2-7; size: .; CDR3: CASSGQGYYEQYF; DNA: TGTGCCAGCTCGGGACAGGGCTATTACGAGCAGTACTTC
V: TRBV5-1; D: TRBD1; J: TRBJ2-7; size: .; CDR3: CASSVSMDRVSYEQYF; DNA: TGCGCCAGCAGCGTATCAATGGACAGGGTAAGCTACGAGCAGTACTTC
V: TRBV2; D: .; J: TRBJ2-6; size: .; CDR3: CASSDQGSSGANVLTF; DNA: TGTGCCAGCAGTGACCAGGGGAGCTCTGGGGCCAACGTCCTGACTTTC
V: TRBV30; D: .; J: TRBJ2-5; size: once; CDR3: CAWSVIGGQETQYF; DNA: TGTGCCTGGAGTGTAATAGGGGGCCAAGAGACCCAGTACTTC
V: TRBV7-6; D: .; J: TRBJ1-3; size: .; CDR3: CASSLAEAYSGNTIYF; DNA: TGTGCCAGCAGCTTAGCGGAGGCATACTCTGGAAACACCATATATTTT
V: TRBV30; D: .; J: TRBJ2-7; size: few; CDR3: CAWGGTESSYEQYF; DNA: TGTGCCTGGGGGGGGACAGAGAGCTCCTACGAGCAGTACTTC
V: TRBV4-1; D: .; J: TRBJ2-5; size: .; CDR3: CASSQDSTEQETQYF; DNA: TGCGCCAGCAGCCAAGATAGTACAGAGCAAGAGACCCAGTACTTC
V: TRBV4-1; D: TRBD2; J: TRBJ2-1; size: .; CDR3: CASRPTSTNEQFF; DNA: TGCGCCAGCAGGCCGACTAGCACAAATGAGCAGTTCTTC
V: TRBV5-1; D: .; J: TRBJ1-3; size: few; CDR3: CASSFDWTFGNTIYF; DNA: TGCGCCAGCAGCTTCGATTGGACATTTGGAAACACCATATATTTT
V: TRBV7-8; D: .; J: TRBJ1-1; size: .; CDR3: CASSIGVARGTEAFF; DNA: TGTGCCAGCAGTATCGGAGTGGCGAGAGGCACTGAAGCTTTCTTT
V: TRBV28; D: .; J: TRBJ2-7; size: .; CDR3: CASSSLYRGGEQYF; DNA: TGTGCCAGCAGTAGCCTCTACAGGGGGGGCGAGCAGTACTTC
V: TRBV6-1; D: .; J: TRBJ2-5; size: .; CDR3: CASSGGREGQETQYF; DNA: TGTGCCAGCAGTGGTGGGCGGGAAGGGCAAGAGACCCAGTACTTC
V: TRBV28; D: .; J: TRBJ2-2; size: .; CDR3: CVSSLGSGGTGELFF; DNA: TGTGTCAGCAGTTTAGGGTCCGGAGGGACCGGGGAGCTGTTTTTT
V: TRBV29-1; D: TRBD2; J: TRBJ2-1; size: .; CDR3: CSVGTSGGLNEQFF; DNA: TGCAGCGTTGGGACTAGCGGGGGGCTAAATGAGCAGTTCTTC
V: TRBV11-2; D: .; J: TRBJ1-3; size: .; CDR3: CASSSRQRSSGNTIYF; DNA: TGTGCCAGCAGCTCCCGACAAAGATCCTCTGGAAACACCATATATTTT
V: TRBV7-2; D: .; J: TRBJ1-4; size: .; CDR3: CASSSIATNEKLFF; DNA: TGTGCCAGCAGCTCCATTGCAACTAATGAAAAACTGTTTTTT
V: TRBV28; D: TRBD1; J: TRBJ2-7; size: .; CDR3: CASSPPGQDVTNEQYF; DNA: TGTGCCAGCAGTCCTCCGGGACAGGACGTTACTAACGAGCAGTACTTC
V: TRBV7-9; D: .; J: TRBJ2-1; size: .; CDR3: CASSALAITNNEQFF; DNA: TGTGCCAGCAGCGCGCTAGCGATTACCAACAATGAGCAGTTCTTC
V: TRBV4-1; D: TRBD1; J: TRBJ2-3; size: .; CDR3: CASSQGQGATDTQYF; DNA: TGCGCCAGCAGCCAGGGACAGGGGGCCACAGATACGCAGTATTTT
V: TRBV29-1; D: TRBD1; J: TRBJ2-3; size: once; CDR3: CSVGRQQGQATDTQYF; DNA: TGCAGCGTTGGACGCCAGCAGGGACAGGCCACAGATACGCAGTATTTT
V: TRBV7-9; D: .; J: TRBJ2-7; size: .; CDR3: CASSPSYRVGSYEQYF; DNA: TGTGCCAGCAGCCCATCATACAGGGTAGGCTCCTACGAGCAGTACTTC
V: TRBV6-1; D: TRBD1; J: TRBJ1-2; size: .; CDR3: CASSGRTGGAGGYTF; DNA: TGTGCCAGCAGTGGCCGGACAGGGGGCGCGGGTGGCTACACCTTC
V: TRBV4-1; D: TRBD2; J: TRBJ2-2; size: once; CDR3: CASSQAGRGDTGELFF; DNA: TGCGCCAGCAGCCAAGCCGGGAGGGGGGACACCGGGGAGCTGTTTTTT
V: TRBV5-1; D: .; J: TRBJ1-1; size: once; CDR3: CASSLASGVNTEAFF; DNA: TGCGCCAGCAGCTTGGCCAGCGGGGTGAACACTGAAGCTTTCTTT
V: TRBV11-2; D: .; J: TRBJ2-7; size: .; CDR3: CASSLAEDEQYF; DNA: TGTGCCAGCAGCTTAGCCGAGGACGAGCAGTACTTC
V: TRBV2; D: .; J: TRBJ2-3; size: .; CDR3: CASRDVGQGTDTQYF; DNA: TGTGCCAGCAGGGATGTTGGGCAGGGCACAGATACGCAGTATTTT
V: TRBV28; D: .; J: TRBJ2-7; size: .; CDR3: CASSLRRLKTYEQYF; DNA: TGTGCCAGCAGTTTACGCCGACTCAAGACCTACGAGCAGTACTTC
V: TRBV5-1; D: .; J: TRBJ2-1; size: .; CDR3: CASSSGQRANEQFF; DNA: TGCGCCAGCAGCTCGGGACAGCGGGCCAATGAGCAGTTCTTC
V: TRBV13; D: TRBD2; J: TRBJ2-7; size: .; CDR3: CASSSGVRYEQYF; DNA: TGTGCCAGCAGTAGCGGGGTTCGGTACGAGCAGTACTTC
V: TRBV28; D: .; J: TRBJ1-2; size: .; CDR3: CASSLPQTANYGYTF; DNA: TGTGCCAGCAGTTTACCCCAGACAGCTAACTATGGCTACACCTTC
V: TRBV4-1; D: TRBD1; J: TRBJ2-5; size: .; CDR3: CASSTRTGEETQYF; DNA: TGCGCCAGCAGCACGAGGACAGGGGAAGAGACCCAGTACTTC
V: TRBV5-1; D: TRBD1; J: TRBJ2-3; size: .; CDR3: CASSLGNSGTGLTDTQYF; DNA: TGCGCCAGCAGCCTGGGCAATTCCGGGACAGGGCTTACAGATACGCAGTATTTT
V: TRBV7-9; D: .; J: TRBJ2-7; size: .; CDR3: CSSSAQGPSYEQYF; DNA: TGTTCCAGCAGTGCTCAGGGTCCGTCCTACGAGCAGTACTTC
V: TRBV5-4; D: .; J: TRBJ2-1; size: .; CDR3: CAWWGGDSTGRWNEQFF; DNA: TGTGCCTGGTGGGGGGGCGATTCGACCGGGAGGTGGAATGAGCAGTTCTTC
V: TRBV6-6; D: TRBD2; J: TRBJ2-5; size: .; CDR3: CASSSGGGNQETQYF; DNA: TGTGCCAGCAGTTCAGGCGGGGGGAACCAAGAGACCCAGTACTTC
V: TRBV2; D: .; J: TRBJ1-5; size: .; CDR3: CASSEIGGSNQPQHF; DNA: TGTGCCAGCAGTGAAATCGGCGGGAGCAATCAGCCCCAGCATTTT
V: TRBV6-5; D: .; J: TRBJ2-5; size: once; CDR3: CASSPGRGETQYF; DNA: TGTGCCAGCAGCCCGGGGAGGGGGGAGACCCAGTACTTC
V: TRBV30; D: .; J: TRBJ2-7; size: .; CDR3: CAWRRTAPLKYEQYF; DNA: TGTGCCTGGAGGCGGACAGCCCCGCTGAAATACGAGCAGTACTTC
V: TRBV9; D: .; J: TRBJ2-3; size: .; CDR3: CASSVGTDTQYF; DNA: TGTGCCAGCAGCGTCGGCACAGATACGCAGTATTTT
V: TRBV9; D: .; J: TRBJ1-3; size: .; CDR3: CASSVASGGPSGNTIYF; DNA: TGTGCCAGCAGCGTAGCTTCTGGCGGGCCTTCTGGAAACACCATATATTTT
V: TRBV27; D: TRBD1; J: TRBJ2-7; size: few; CDR3: CASSRQGGNEQYF; DNA: TGTGCCAGCAGCAGACAGGGGGGTAACGAGCAGTACTTC
V: TRBV15; D: TRBD1; J: TRBJ1-6; size: few; CDR3: CATRRHDRGNNSPLHF; DNA: TGTGCCACCAGGCGACATGACAGGGGGAATAATTCACCCCTCCACTTT
V: TRBV5-1; D: TRBD1; J: TRBJ2-3; size: .; CDR3: CASSITGDSTDTQYF; DNA: TGCGCCAGCAGCATTACAGGGGACAGCACAGATACGCAGTATTTT
V: TRBV7-2; D: .; J: TRBJ2-3; size: .; CDR3: CASSLKRRGGRRTDTQYF; DNA: TGTGCCAGCAGCTTAAAGCGGAGGGGGGGCCGCCGCACAGATACGCAGTATTTT
V: TRBV7-9; D: .; J: TRBJ2-7; size: .; CDR3: CASSLQATYEQYF; DNA: TGTGCCAGCAGCTTACAGGCCACCTACGAGCAGTACTTC
V: TRBV23-1; D: TRBD1; J: TRBJ2-7; size: .; CDR3: CASSQSERRQGVREQYF; DNA: TGCGCCAGCAGTCAATCGGAACGTCGACAGGGGGTCCGCGAGCAGTACTTC
V: TRBV2; D: TRBD1; J: TRBJ2-5; size: few; CDR3: CASSSRGQGETQYF; DNA: TGTGCCAGCAGTTCCAGGGGGCAGGGTGAGACCCAGTACTTC
V: TRBV7-9; D: .; J: TRBJ2-1; size: .; CDR3: CASSFSADIHNEQFF; DNA: TGTGCCAGCAGCTTTTCGGCAGACATTCACAATGAGCAGTTCTTC
V: TRBV7-9; D: TRBD1; J: TRBJ2-5; size: .; CDR3: CASSCFFCGTAVGETQYF; DNA: TGTGCCAGCAGCTGCTTCTTCTGTGGGACAGCAGTCGGGGAGACCCAGTACTTC